What follows are 2 T cell receptor beta chains derived from one specimen sequenced in a study of technical replicates of blood from a few donors. The method was immunoSEQ multiplex PCR; TCRdb's version includes in-frame clones alone and lacks a portion of them. The sample holds about 53,000 clones, just over 85% seen once. The sample comprised PBMCs. These receptors were collected from a human donor in good health. Some clones in this sample may be carry-over from other donors' samples.

The genes are TRBV23-1 and TRBJ2-7; 8 nucleotides match TRBD1. TRBV23-1 is an ORF for which the function is uncertain. V lost 0 bases to trimming and J lost 7 bases; unmatched junction nucleotides: 11. This CDR3 spans 16 amino acids. The CDR3 sequence is CASSQSLDRDTLEQYF. The CDR3 nucleotides read TGCGCCAGCAGTCAATCTTTGGACAGGGATACCTTAGAGCAGTACTTC.

The chain has TRBV18 and TRBJ2-7, with 8 bases aligning to TRBD2. The CDR3 loop spans 14 amino acids. J lost 3 bases, V lost 6 bases, and 7 bases had no gene match. Germline assignment: CDR1 KGHSH and CDR2 LQKENI. CDR3 region: CASSYAGGGYEQYF. CDR3 bases: TGTGCCAGCTCTTACGCGGGGGGAGGCTACGAGCAGTACTTC.